The clone carrying this T cell receptor (beta chain) was observed many times. Its antigen remains unidentified. Clinical Activity Scores of at least 3, NOSPECS grades of at least 4 and durations under 3 months characterized ophthalmopathy patients. The CDR3 regions of TCR beta were amplified from RNA transcripts. A set of HTBI primers served as the primers for a first-round RT-PCR of the TCR CDR3. A single record per CDR3 protein comes from TCRdb applying MiXCR to the multiplex PCR reads. The table shows a few hundred thousand distinct CDR3 sequences, with 13% to 15% occurring only once. The data were obtained in a study of T cells in Graves' hyperthyroidism and ophthalmopathy. Looking at the study overall: Peripheral blood draws took place at initial diagnosis, ahead of any treatment. Regarding the study as a whole: The majority of expanded thyroid clonotypes above 0.001 also appeared in blood.

V was cut by 8 bases and J by 10 bases, with 17 bases left in between. Germline assignment: CDR1 MDHEN and CDR2 SYDVKM. The CDR3 has 12 residues. The sequenced sample was blood. This clonotype was obtained from a woman aged 55-69 years with Graves' ophthalmopathy. The V gene is TRBV28, the J gene TRBJ2-5; D is undetermined. The CDR3 DNA sequence: TGTGCCAGCGAAAACCCCCCCAGTCGCCAGTACTTC. Protein product: CASENPPSRQYF.